This T cell receptor beta chain was sequenced during a study of blood T cell repertoires in COVID-19. The protocol was immunoSEQ multiplex PCR, while the TCRdb copy is restricted to in-frame clones and leaves out a portion. The sample lists a few hundred thousand clones; roughly 80% were seen once. Trimming cost V 4 bases and J 2 bases, with 8 bases left between them. The CDR3 spans 13 residues. The V gene's germline CDR1 is SNHLY and CDR2 FYNNEI. Material for sequencing was PBMCs or T cells enriched from blood (not recorded which). The TCR sequence derives from a man aged 50-60 years who had recovered from COVID-19. The rearrangement joins TRBV2 to TRBJ2-5; maybe TRBD2 (6 bases). Here the CDR3 DNA reads TGTGCCAGCAGTGGAGGGACTCAAGAGACCCAGTACTTC. It codes for CASSGGTQETQYF.